These 18 T cell receptor beta chains came from one sample sequenced in a study of cytomegalovirus exposure and HLA in healthy donors. Here immunoSEQ multiplex PCR was the method, and the copy in TCRdb shows in-frame clones only, minus some. The profile shows around 61,000 clones, 80% to 95% of them singletons. Sequencing was done on a sample of PBMCs. Receptor source: a man aged 18 to 29 in good health and CMV-seropositive.

The gene calls are TRBV18 and TRBJ2-7; D gene ambiguous. V lost 3 bases and J 2 bases, leaving 11 bases between the germline ends. Per germline, CDR1 KGHSH and CDR2 LQKENI. The CDR3 contains 14 residues. CDR3 nucleotide sequence: TGTGCCAGCTCACCGGGCTCTCCTCCCTACGAGCAGTACTTC. Translating gives CASSPGSPPYEQYF.

The V and J genes are TRBV9 and TRBJ2-7, with TRBD2 identical over 11 bases. The CDR3 has 17 amino acids. From germline, CDR1 is SGDLS and CDR2 YYNGEE. The J segment lost 1 base and the V segment lost 2 bases, leaving 8 bases of the junction unmatched. The CDR3 region has the DNA TGTGCCAGCAGCGTCGGACTAGCGGGTGGGGGATCCTACGAGCAGTACTTC. Its translation: CASSVGLAGGGSYEQYF.

The J gene is TRBJ2-1, the V gene TRBV28, with D possibly TRBD2 on 5 matching bases. Looked up from germline, CDR1 is MDHEN and CDR2 is SYDVKM. Trimming took 8 bases from V and 2 from J, leaving 16 bases between them. There are 15 residues in the CDR3. CDR3 sequence: CASGPRDGPYNEQFF. As DNA, the CDR3 is TGTGCCAGCGGCCCTCGGGATGGCCCCTACAATGAGCAGTTCTTC. Combining the CDR3 with reference TRBV28 and TRBJ2-1 gives the whole variable domain DVKVTQSSRYLVKRTGEKVFLECVQDMDHENMFWYRQDPGLGLRLIYFSYDVKMKEKGDIPEGYSVSREKKERFSLILESASTNQTSMYLCASGPRDGPYNEQFFGPGTRLTVL.

This chain joins TRBV27 and TRBJ2-1, with 9 bases identical to TRBD2. The CDR3 has 18 amino acids. The J segment lost 1 base and the V segment lost 2 bases, leaving 9 bases of the junction unmatched. Germline CDR1 and CDR2: MNHEY and SMNVEV (reference sequence). The CDR3 loop is CASSLKASGTRSYNEQFF. In DNA form, the CDR3 reads TGTGCCAGCAGTTTAAAGGCTAGCGGGACCAGGTCCTACAATGAGCAGTTCTTC.

The table lists this clone with a count of one. This rearrangement joins TRBV5-1 to TRBJ1-2, with 8 bases that match TRBD1. This CDR3 is 16 amino acids long. Germline trimming cut 3 bases from V and 8 bases from J; bases unmatched to any gene: 15. Germline CDR1 and CDR2: SGHRS and YFSETQ. Here the CDR3 reads CASSSTLTGQGEGYTF. DNA for the CDR3: TGCGCCAGCAGCTCCACCCTGACCGGACAGGGTGAGGGCTACACCTTC.

The chain uses TRBV28 and TRBJ1-1; D unclear. Looked up from germline, CDR1 is MDHEN and CDR2 is SYDVKM. The CDR3 runs 15 residues. V was shortened by 5 bases and J by 3 bases, with 16 bases between the two germline ends. CDR3: CASSAPGLRHTEAFF. The CDR3 bases are TGTGCCAGCAGTGCTCCTGGGCTCAGACACACTGAAGCTTTCTTT.

The chain links TRBV30 to TRBJ2-1; 11 bases map to TRBD1. The CDR3 runs to 16 residues. CDR1 and CDR2 from the germline V gene are GTSNPN and SVGIG (reference sequence). V lost 0 bases, J lost 8 bases, and 9 bases stayed unmatched. The CDR3 spells CAWSVLGTGGSDEQFF. The CDR3 nucleotides are TGTGCCTGGAGTGTACTTGGGACAGGGGGTAGCGATGAGCAGTTCTTC.

The chain joins TRBV13 to TRBJ1-2; D is ambiguous. The CDR3 sequence is 18 residues long. Germline CDR1 reads PRHDT; CDR2 reads FYEKMQ (reference sequence). V was clipped by 2 bases and J by 3 bases, with 22 bases between them. CDR3 protein: CASSLRMAQTPYYYGYTF. The CDR3 DNA sequence: TGTGCCAGCAGCTTAAGGATGGCCCAGACTCCCTATTACTATGGCTACACCTTC.

V is TRBV5-5 and J is TRBJ2-3, with 8 positions matching TRBD2. Germline-derived CDR1 and CDR2 are SGHKS and YYEKEE (reference sequence). J lost 4 bases, V lost 2 bases, and 9 bases had no gene match. CDR3 length equals 16 residues. CDR3 in amino acids: CASSLALSGVADTQYF. The CDR3 DNA reads as TGTGCCAGCAGCTTAGCTCTTAGCGGGGTGGCAGATACGCAGTATTTT. The full variable domain, in which reference TRBV5-5 and TRBJ2-3 provide the parts outside the CDR3, is DAGVTQSPTHLIKTRGQQVTLRCSPISGHKSVSWYQQVLGQGPQFIFQYYEKEERGRGNFPDRFSARQFPNYSSELNVNALLLGDSALYLCASSLALSGVADTQYFGPGTRLTVL.

The rearrangement joins TRBV2 to TRBJ1-2; 8 nucleotides line up with TRBD1. This CDR3 contains 13 residues. The V gene end was trimmed by 1 base and the J gene end by 5 bases; junction bases not matched to a gene: 0. Germline lookup yields CDR1 SNHLY and CDR2 FYNNEI. CDR3 DNA: TGTGCCAGCAGTGAAGGGACAGGGTATGGCTACACCTTC. As protein: CASSEGTGYGYTF.

The J gene is TRBJ2-3, the V gene TRBV19; 8 bases are a match to TRBD2. CDR3 length: 16 residues. The V gene's germline CDR1 is LNHDA and CDR2 SQIVND (reference sequence). With V trimmed by 7 bases and J by 2 bases, 11 bases remained unmatched. The CDR3 spells CASKQSGRNPTDTQYF. In DNA form, the CDR3 reads TGTGCCAGTAAACAGAGCGGGAGAAACCCCACAGATACGCAGTATTTT.

The gene calls are TRBV11-1 and TRBJ2-1; D not certain. The CDR3 extends over 9 amino acids. The germline V and J ends were trimmed by 10 bases and 8 bases, with 6 bases remaining between them. Germline assignment: CDR1 SGHAT and CDR2 FQDESV (reference sequence). The CDR3 is CATPDEQFF. The CDR3 DNA sequence: TGTGCCACCCCAGATGAGCAGTTCTTC.

The CDR3 loop is CASSQDPGTPQYF. CDR3 bases: TGCGCCAGCAGCCAAGACCCCGGGACACCCCAGTACTTC. The chain links TRBV4-1 to TRBJ2-7, with D perhaps matching TRBD1 (6 bases). Germline values: CDR1 MGHRA, CDR2 YSYEKL. V was cut by 0 bases and J by 10 bases, with 13 bases left in between. The CDR3 contains 13 residues.

The CDR3 spells CASSSEGDLPYEQYF. Written as DNA, the CDR3 is TGCGCCAGCAGCTCGGAGGGAGACTTGCCCTACGAGCAGTACTTC. The rearrangement links TRBV5-1 to TRBJ2-7, with D perhaps matching TRBD2 (6 bases). The CDR3 covers 15 residues. CDR1 is SGHRS and CDR2 is YFSETQ in the germline V gene. The germline V and J ends were trimmed by 3 bases and 2 bases, with 15 bases remaining between them.

This chain connects TRBV28 to TRBJ1-1; 7 nucleotides agree with TRBD1. Germline-derived CDR1 and CDR2 are MDHEN and SYDVKM. This CDR3 has 17 residues. V lost 3 bases, J lost 4 bases, and 14 bases stayed unmatched. CDR3 residues: CASSFRGQGGRGTEAFF. The CDR3 DNA follows: TGTGCCAGCAGTTTTAGGGGCCAGGGGGGTAGGGGCACTGAAGCTTTCTTT.

The CDR3: CASRRTVRVEQYF. The CDR3 coding sequence is TGTGCCAGCAGACGGACTGTGCGGGTCGAGCAGTACTTC. The V and J genes are TRBV28 and TRBJ2-7; maybe TRBD2 (5 bases). CDR1 and CDR2 from the germline V gene are MDHEN and SYDVKM. The V end was cut by 6 bases, the J end by 6 bases, with 15 bases between. This CDR3 has 13 residues. Variable domain in full (rest from reference TRBV28 and TRBJ2-7): DVKVTQSSRYLVKRTGEKVFLECVQDMDHENMFWYRQDPGLGLRLIYFSYDVKMKEKGDIPEGYSVSREKKERFSLILESASTNQTSMYLCASRRTVRVEQYFGPGTRLTVT.

The CDR3 loop is CASSPPGTYYNEQFF. Here the CDR3 DNA reads TGTGCCAGCAGTCCACCCGGGACTTACTACAATGAGCAGTTCTTC. The chain recombines TRBV28 with TRBJ2-1, with a possible D match to TRBD2 (6 bases). The length of the CDR3 is 15 residues. Trimming cost V 5 bases and J 3 bases, with 14 bases left between them. The germline gives CDR1 MDHEN, CDR2 SYDVKM. The whole variable domain, remainder taken from reference TRBV28 and TRBJ2-1, is DVKVTQSSRYLVKRTGEKVFLECVQDMDHENMFWYRQDPGLGLRLIYFSYDVKMKEKGDIPEGYSVSREKKERFSLILESASTNQTSMYLCASSPPGTYYNEQFFGPGTRLTVL.

V usage is TRBV19 and J usage is TRBJ1-2, with a possible D match to TRBD1 (6 bases). V lost 1 base and J 8 bases, leaving 11 bases between the germline ends. The CDR3 length is 13 residues. Germline V lookup: CDR1 LNHDA, CDR2 SQIVND (reference sequence). The CDR3 DNA reads as TGTGCCAGTAGTATAGGAGGGGGTGGAGGCTACACCTTC. Translation: CASSIGGGGGYTF.